This TCR beta chain appears in the sequencing data of a study of tumor-infiltrating lymphocytes in localized non-small cell lung cancer. Study-wide background: Several tumor histologies, both smoking statuses, and some post-neoadjuvant chemotherapy samples were included. Tumor tissue and non-adjacent uninvolved lung came from each patient.

The V gene's germline CDR1 is MNHEY and CDR2 SVGAGI. The CDR3 totals 14 residues. The V segment lost 5 bases and the J segment 2 bases; nucleotides outside the gene matches: 3. Study-wide results and limits: Compared with uninvolved lung, tumors showed higher T cell infiltration by TCRbeta sequencing.

About this clone itself: Its cognate antigen is unknown.

Assay: immunoSEQ multiplex PCR; the TCRdb copy retains only in-frame clones and omits some. The data contain 6,000 to 8,500 clones, 70% to 75% of them singletons. The sequencing input was lung tumor tissue. The chain joins TRBV6-5 to TRBJ1-5; TRBD1 matches 7 bases. The source of this sequence is a human donor with non-small cell lung cancer. This CDR3 is CASSPDRGNQPQHF. As DNA, the CDR3 is TGTGCCAGCAGTCCCGACAGGGGCAATCAGCCCCAGCATTTT.